The 30 T cell receptor beta chains below come from one sample, sequenced in a study of brain T cells in children with intractable seizures. Generated by immunoSEQ multiplex PCR, the TCRdb table keeps only in-frame clones and is missing some. The sample records approximately 41,000 clones, 90% being singletons. The material was peripheral blood, obtained at surgery. The receptor set was obtained from a girl under 10 years old with tuberous sclerosis and intractable seizures.

The chain has TRBV7-6 and TRBJ1-2; 8 nucleotides agree with TRBD1. This CDR3 has 15 residues. V was clipped by 1 base and J by 6 bases; unmatched bases: 7. CDR1 SGHVS and CDR2 FNYEAQ come from the germline V gene. The CDR3, as DNA: TGTGCCAGCAGCTTAGGGAACAGGGGGTCGGATGGCTACACCTTC. Translated, it gives CASSLGNRGSDGYTF.

The chain is built from TRBV24-1 and TRBJ1-1; D might be TRBD1 (6 bases). The CDR3 contains 12 residues. V shed 10 bases and J shed 4 bases, with 12 bases lying between them. Germline assignment: CDR1 KGHDR and CDR2 SFDVKD. The chain's CDR3 is CATQGKGTEAFF. CDR3 nucleotides: TGTGCCACTCAGGGGAAAGGCACTGAAGCTTTCTTT.

On this clone: One junction end disagrees with the germline gene, perhaps due to a read error. The chain combines TRBV10-2 with TRBJ1-5; D is perhaps TRBD1 (6 bases). The germline gives CDR1 WSHSY, CDR2 SAAADI. There are 12 residues in the CDR3. The CDR3 region is CASTEGVQPQHF. The CDR3 bases are TGCGCCAGCACTGAGGGGGTTCAGCCCCAGCATTTT.

The chain links TRBV5-8 to TRBJ1-1; maybe TRBD1 (5 bases). Between the trimmed V and J ends, which lost 4 bases and 5 bases, there was a span of 18 bases. CDR1 and CDR2 from the germline V gene are SGHTS and YDEGEE. This CDR3 has 15 amino acids. The CDR3 DNA reads as TGTGCCAGCAGCCTTTCCGGGACGACTGGGACTGAAGCTTTCTTT. As protein: CASSLSGTTGTEAFF.

In its sample, this clone was seen once. The gene calls are TRBV4-1 and TRBJ2-5; 8 nucleotides match TRBD2. With V trimmed by 6 bases and J by 2 bases, 5 bases remained unmatched. Germline V CDR1 and CDR2: MGHRA, YSYEKL. The CDR3 runs 14 residues. The CDR3 region is CASSRRGVQETQYF. Here the CDR3 DNA reads TGCGCCAGCAGTCGGCGGGGGGTGCAAGAGACCCAGTACTTC.

V is TRBV27 and J is TRBJ2-3, with 9 bases identical to TRBD1. The CDR3 length is 17 residues. Germline V gene sequence: CDR1 MNHEY, CDR2 SMNVEV (reference sequence). The J segment lost 4 bases and the V segment lost 9 bases, leaving 17 bases of the junction unmatched. The CDR3 protein is CASKRSGRQGVADTQYF. Written as DNA, the CDR3 is TGTGCCAGTAAGAGGTCGGGCCGACAGGGGGTAGCAGATACGCAGTATTTT.

Only one count was recorded for this clone. The chain uses TRBV6-5 and TRBJ1-1, with 10 bases lining up with TRBD1. The CDR3 totals 15 residues. Germline V CDR1 and CDR2: MNHEY, SVGAGI. Trimming cost V 5 bases and J 5 bases; bases outside gene matches: 8. CDR3 coding DNA: TGTGCCAGCAGTCCCGACAGGGGGCGCGGGACTGAAGCTTTCTTT. It specifies CASSPDRGRGTEAFF.

The chain joins TRBV19 to TRBJ1-5; 7 bases are a match to TRBD1. V lost 8 bases, J lost 2 bases, and 3 bases stayed unmatched. The V gene's germline CDR1 is LNHDA and CDR2 SQIVND (reference sequence). The CDR3 is 13 amino acids. The DNA for the CDR3 is TGTGCCAGTCCCAGGGGGGGCAATCAGCCCCAGCATTTT. Residues: CASPRGGNQPQHF.

This chain uses TRBV7-7 with TRBJ2-5; possible D gene TRBD2, 6 bases. This CDR3 region has 14 residues. Trimming removed 0 bases from V and 4 bases from J, with 9 bases in between. The germline V gene encodes CDR1 SSHAT and CDR2 FNYEAQ (reference sequence). This CDR3 is CASSLAGGGETQYF. In nucleotides, the CDR3 is TGTGCCAGCAGCTTAGCCGGGGGAGGAGAGACCCAGTACTTC.

The genes are TRBV18 and TRBJ1-2; D is ambiguous. Per germline, CDR1 KGHSH and CDR2 LQKENI. V was cut by 2 bases and J by 8 bases, with 6 bases left in between. The CDR3 is 11 residues long. In DNA form, the CDR3 reads TGTGCCAGCTCACCAGGGCTCGGCTACACCTTC. It yields the protein CASSPGLGYTF.

The chain recombines TRBV20-1 with TRBJ1-5; D is undetermined. The germline V gene has CDR1 DFQATT and CDR2 SNEGSKA (reference sequence). The CDR3 is 15 residues long. V lost 3 bases to trimming and J lost 0 bases, with 12 bases between them. The CDR3 DNA reads TGCAGTGCTAGTCGTGTTGTCGGTAGCAATCAGCCCCAGCATTTT. Translation gives CSASRVVGSNQPQHF.

V is TRBV2 and J is TRBJ1-6; 7 bases agree with TRBD1. V gave up 7 bases and J gave up 6 bases; unmatched junction bases: 6. This CDR3 region has 14 residues. The germline V gene has CDR1 SNHLY and CDR2 FYNNEI. The CDR3 region is CASTLDRVNSPLHF. CDR3 coding DNA: TGTGCCAGCACCCTAGACAGGGTTAATTCACCCCTCCACTTT.

This chain joins TRBV5-4 and TRBJ2-7, with a weak D call TRBD1 (6 bases). This CDR3 is built from 16 residues. CDR1 and CDR2 from the germline V gene are SGHNT and YYREEE (reference sequence). Trimming shortened V by 0 bases and J by 0 bases, and 13 bases separated the two germline ends. CDR3: CASSLGPRDTSYEQYF. The CDR3 DNA reads TGTGCCAGCAGCTTGGGCCCCCGGGACACCTCCTACGAGCAGTACTTC.

J is TRBJ1-5 and V is TRBV4-2, with D perhaps TRBD1 (5 bases). Germline assignment: CDR1 LGHNA and CDR2 YNFKEQ. The CDR3 totals 15 residues. The V and J ends lost 0 bases and 6 bases respectively, with 12 bases between them. CDR3 DNA: TGTGCCAGCAGCCAAGATTTCGACAGTCTTCAGCCCCAGCATTTT. Protein sequence: CASSQDFDSLQPQHF.

V usage is TRBV19 and J usage is TRBJ1-2; D not resolved. This CDR3 has 14 amino acids. Trimming pared 7 bases from V and 5 bases from J, leaving 17 bases between. Germline CDR1 is LNHDA and CDR2 is SQIVND (reference sequence). CDR3 amino acids: CASIPFGGRYGYTF. CDR3 DNA: TGTGCCAGTATCCCCTTTGGAGGCCGTTATGGCTACACCTTC.

J is TRBJ1-6 and V is TRBV2, with D hard to call. From germline, CDR1 is SNHLY and CDR2 FYNNEI. The germline V and J ends were trimmed by 5 bases and 10 bases, with 6 bases remaining between them. This CDR3 region has 11 residues. CDR3 sequence: CASSWISPLHF. The CDR3, as DNA: TGTGCCAGCAGTTGGATATCACCCCTCCACTTT. The full variable domain, its missing parts supplied by reference TRBV2 and TRBJ1-6, is EPEVTQTPSHQVTQMGQEVILRCVPISNHLYFYWYRQILGQKVEFLVSFYNNEISEKSEIFDDQFSVERPDGSNFTLKIRSTKLEDSAMYFCASSWISPLHFGNGTRLTVT.

This sequence joins TRBV9 and TRBJ1-3; D remains ambiguous. Trimming left V 0 bases short and J 0 bases short, with 13 bases between. CDR3 length: 17 amino acids. From germline, CDR1 is SGDLS and CDR2 YYNGEE. CDR3 nucleotides: TGTGCCAGCAGCGTAGAGGGAGGCGGGCTCTCTGGAAACACCATATATTTT. It codes for CASSVEGGGLSGNTIYF.

The rearrangement links TRBV5-8 to TRBJ1-2; TRBD1 matches at 7 bases. This CDR3 has 15 amino acids. The germline CDR1 and CDR2 sequences are SGHTS and YDEGEE. V lost 4 bases and J lost 2; bases outside the gene matches: 8. DNA for the CDR3: TGTGCCAGCAGCCCATGGACGGACAGGAACTATGGCTACACCTTC. Protein sequence: CASSPWTDRNYGYTF.

The V call is TRBV11-2, the J call TRBJ2-5, with 8 bases fitting TRBD2. CDR1 and CDR2 (germline): SGHAT, FQNNGV. CDR3 size: 15 residues. V dropped 4 bases and J dropped 4; count of bases not matched to a gene: 8. CDR3 loop: CASSSTPGTRETQYF. The CDR3 DNA reads TGTGCCAGCAGCTCTACCCCCGGGACTAGAGAGACCCAGTACTTC.

The chain carries TRBV7-2 and TRBJ2-1; TRBD2 is a possible D gene (5 bases). The V gene's germline CDR1 is SGHTA and CDR2 FQGNSA. V lost 5 bases to trimming and J lost 3 bases, with 14 bases between them. CDR3 length: 15 residues. The CDR3 protein is CASSLLGQNYNEQFF. The CDR3 coding sequence is TGTGCCAGCAGCCTACTAGGGCAGAACTACAATGAGCAGTTCTTC. The variable domain in full, with the rest retrieved from reference TRBV7-2 and TRBJ2-1, is GAGVSQSPSNKVTEKGKDVELRCDPISGHTALYWYRQSLGQGLEFLIYFQGNSAPDKSGLPSDRFSAERTGGSVSTLTIQRTQQEDSAVYLCASSLLGQNYNEQFFGPGTRLTVL.

V gene TRBV11-2 combines with J gene TRBJ2-7; D remains unclear. Trimming shortened V by 5 bases and J by 2 bases, and 10 bases separated the two germline ends. The CDR3 totals 13 residues. Germline V gives CDR1 SGHAT, CDR2 FQNNGV. The chain's CDR3 is CASSPRRAYEQYF. The DNA of the CDR3 is TGTGCCAGCAGCCCACGAAGGGCCTACGAGCAGTACTTC.

The V and J genes are TRBV2 and TRBJ2-3; TRBD2 matches 7 bases. The CDR3 spans 15 residues. Losses at the gene ends were 1 base for V and 8 bases for J; bases not matched to a gene: 9. From germline, CDR1 is SNHLY and CDR2 FYNNEI. Here the CDR3 DNA reads TGTGCCAGCAGTGAAGTCTCAGCGGGGTACGGTACGCAGTATTTT. Translated, it gives CASSEVSAGYGTQYF.

V gene TRBV6-5 combines with J gene TRBJ1-1, with 12 bases lining up with TRBD1. CDR1 is MNHEY and CDR2 is SVGAGI in the germline V gene. The CDR3 runs to 14 residues. V shed 6 bases, J shed 1 base, and the junction held 0 bases outside the gene matches. The CDR3 DNA is TGTGCCAGCAGGGGACAGGGGGCGAACACTGAAGCTTTCTTT. Amino acid sequence: CASRGQGANTEAFF.

The chain couples TRBV6-5 to TRBJ2-5, with D unresolved. This CDR3 has 14 amino acids. The germline V gene encodes CDR1 MNHEY and CDR2 SVGAGI. Trimming left V 8 bases short and J 1 base short, with 14 bases between. CDR3 bases: TGTGCCAGCTTCCCGCGGACCCCCCAAGAGACCCAGTACTTC. Its protein is CASFPRTPQETQYF.

The chain carries TRBV6-5 and TRBJ1-1, with a weak D call TRBD1 (5 bases). V lost 7 bases to trimming and J lost 1 base, with 13 bases between them. Germline V gene data show CDR1 as MNHEY and CDR2 as SVGAGI. This CDR3 contains 14 residues. The CDR3 bases are TGTGCCAGCACCCCCGGGACGAAGAACACTGAAGCTTTCTTT. This gives the protein CASTPGTKNTEAFF.

The chain has TRBV5-1 and TRBJ2-1; tentative D call: TRBD2 (5 bases). V lost 3 bases and J lost 0, with 13 bases in between. Germline-derived CDR1 and CDR2 are SGHRS and YFSETQ. This CDR3 is 16 amino acids long. For the CDR3, the DNA is TGCGCCAGCAGCTCGACTTGGACTGGCTCCTACAATGAGCAGTTCTTC. Its protein product is CASSSTWTGSYNEQFF.

The chain couples TRBV5-1 to TRBJ2-3, with no clear D. Germline CDR1 SGHRS, CDR2 YFSETQ. The CDR3 is 14 amino acids. Trimming cost V 0 bases and J 2 bases, with 7 bases left between them. The CDR3 region is CASSLGVVTDTQYF. CDR3 in DNA: TGCGCCAGCAGCTTGGGGGTAGTCACAGATACGCAGTATTTT.

CDR3 residues: CASSILGEGRSGANVLTF. DNA of the CDR3: TGTGCCAGCAGCATCCTAGGGGAAGGTCGCTCTGGGGCCAACGTCCTGACTTTC. The genes are TRBV5-4 and TRBJ2-6; tentatively, D is TRBD1 (5 bases). Germline V gene sequence: CDR1 SGHNT, CDR2 YYREEE (reference sequence). V was cut by 4 bases and J by 0 bases, with 17 bases left in between. The CDR3 spans 18 residues.

The chain recombines TRBV7-6 with TRBJ2-3; 10 bases agree with TRBD2. The CDR3 is 17 residues long. Per germline, CDR1 SGHVS and CDR2 FNYEAQ. With V trimmed by 4 bases and J by 3 bases, 10 bases remained unmatched. The CDR3 DNA reads TGTGCCAGCAGCTCGATGGGAGCGGGGGGGCCGACAGATACGCAGTATTTT. Translating it yields CASSSMGAGGPTDTQYF.

V and J are TRBV27 and TRBJ2-3, with 10 bases fitting TRBD2. Germline loops: CDR1 MNHEY, CDR2 SMNVEV (reference sequence). Trimming removed 8 bases from V and 6 bases from J; junction bases left unmatched: 8. The CDR3 is made up of 14 amino acids. CDR3: CASGELAGRDTQYF. The CDR3 DNA reads as TGTGCCAGCGGGGAACTAGCGGGGAGGGATACGCAGTATTTT.